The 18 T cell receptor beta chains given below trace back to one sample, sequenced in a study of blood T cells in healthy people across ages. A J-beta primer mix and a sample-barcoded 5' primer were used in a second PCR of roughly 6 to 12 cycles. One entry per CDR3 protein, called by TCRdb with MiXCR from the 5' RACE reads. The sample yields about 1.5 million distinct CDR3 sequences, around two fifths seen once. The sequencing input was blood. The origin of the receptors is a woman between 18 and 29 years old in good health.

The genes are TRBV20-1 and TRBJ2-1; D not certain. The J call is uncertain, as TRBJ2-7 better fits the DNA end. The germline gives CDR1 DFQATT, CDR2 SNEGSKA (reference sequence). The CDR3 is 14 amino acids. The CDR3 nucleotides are TGCAGTGCTAGAATGGCCCCCCGCTCCTACGAGCAGTACTTC. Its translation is CSARMAPRSYEQYF.

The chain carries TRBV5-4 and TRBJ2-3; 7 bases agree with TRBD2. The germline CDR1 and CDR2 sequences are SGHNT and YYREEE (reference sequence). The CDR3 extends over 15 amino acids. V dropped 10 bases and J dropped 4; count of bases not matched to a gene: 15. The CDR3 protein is CAREPSGGAPDTQYF. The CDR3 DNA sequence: TGTGCCCGCGAACCTAGCGGCGGGGCGCCAGATACGCAGTATTTT.

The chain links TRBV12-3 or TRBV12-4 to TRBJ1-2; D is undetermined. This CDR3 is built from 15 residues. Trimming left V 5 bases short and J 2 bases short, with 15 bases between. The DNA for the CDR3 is TGTGCCAGCAGTCAAACGGGAAATATGAACTATGGCTACACCTTC. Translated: CASSQTGNMNYGYTF.

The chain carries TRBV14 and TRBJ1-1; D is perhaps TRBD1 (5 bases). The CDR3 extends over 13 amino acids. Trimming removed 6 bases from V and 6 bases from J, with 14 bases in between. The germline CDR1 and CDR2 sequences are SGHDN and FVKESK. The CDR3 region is CASSRGGDPEAFF. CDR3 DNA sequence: TGTGCCAGCAGTCGAGGCGGGGACCCTGAAGCTTTCTTT.

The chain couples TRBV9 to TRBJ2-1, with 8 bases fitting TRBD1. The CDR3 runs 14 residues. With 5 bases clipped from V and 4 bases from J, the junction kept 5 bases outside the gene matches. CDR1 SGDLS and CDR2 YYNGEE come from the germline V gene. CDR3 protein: CASSLNRGYNEQFF. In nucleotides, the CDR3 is TGTGCCAGCAGTTTGAACAGGGGGTACAATGAGCAGTTCTTC.

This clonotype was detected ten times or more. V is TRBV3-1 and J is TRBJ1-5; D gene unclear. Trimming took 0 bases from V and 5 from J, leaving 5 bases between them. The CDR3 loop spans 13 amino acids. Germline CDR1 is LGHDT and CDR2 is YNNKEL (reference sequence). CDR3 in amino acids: CASSQDRDQPQHF. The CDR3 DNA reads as TGTGCCAGCAGCCAAGATCGAGATCAGCCCCAGCATTTT.

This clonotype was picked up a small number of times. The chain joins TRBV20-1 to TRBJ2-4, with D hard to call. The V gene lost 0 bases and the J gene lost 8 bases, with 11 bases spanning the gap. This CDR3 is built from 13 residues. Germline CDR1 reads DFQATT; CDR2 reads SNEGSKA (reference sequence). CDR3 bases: TGCAGTGCTAGAGATCTGAGAACGGACATTCAGTACTTC. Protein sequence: CSARDLRTDIQYF.

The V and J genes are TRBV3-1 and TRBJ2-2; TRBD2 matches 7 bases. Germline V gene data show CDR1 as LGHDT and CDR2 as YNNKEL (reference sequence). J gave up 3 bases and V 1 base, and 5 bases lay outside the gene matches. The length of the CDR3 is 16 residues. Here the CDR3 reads CASSQGGAGYTGELFF. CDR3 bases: TGTGCCAGCAGCCAAGGCGGAGCGGGGTACACCGGGGAGCTGTTTTTT.

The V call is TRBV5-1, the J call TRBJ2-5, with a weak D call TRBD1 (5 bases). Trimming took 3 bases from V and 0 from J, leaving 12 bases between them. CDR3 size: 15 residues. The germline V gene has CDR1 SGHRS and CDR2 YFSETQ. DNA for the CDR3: TGCGCCAGCAGCTGGACAACCCAGTACCAAGAGACCCAGTACTTC. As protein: CASSWTTQYQETQYF.

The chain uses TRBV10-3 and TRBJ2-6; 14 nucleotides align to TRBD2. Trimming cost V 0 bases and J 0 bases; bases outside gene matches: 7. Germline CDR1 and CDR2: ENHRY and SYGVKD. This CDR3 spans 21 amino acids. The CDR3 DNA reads TGTGCCATCAGTGAGTCCGTCGGACTAGCGGGGGGCAACTCTGGGGCCAACGTCCTGACTTTC. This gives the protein CAISESVGLAGGNSGANVLTF.

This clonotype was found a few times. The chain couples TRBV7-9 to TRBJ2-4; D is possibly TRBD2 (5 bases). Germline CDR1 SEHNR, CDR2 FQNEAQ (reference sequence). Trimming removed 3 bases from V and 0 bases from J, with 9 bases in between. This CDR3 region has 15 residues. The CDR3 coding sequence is TGTGCCAGCAGCTTCGGGAACCTAGCCAAAAACATTCAGTACTTC. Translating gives CASSFGNLAKNIQYF.

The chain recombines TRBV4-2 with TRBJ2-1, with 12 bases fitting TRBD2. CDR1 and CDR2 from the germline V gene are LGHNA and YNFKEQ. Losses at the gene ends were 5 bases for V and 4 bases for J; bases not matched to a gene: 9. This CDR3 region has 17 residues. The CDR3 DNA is TGTGCCAGCAGCTCCTATTCCGGGACTAGCGGGTACAATGAGCAGTTCTTC. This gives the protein CASSSYSGTSGYNEQFF.

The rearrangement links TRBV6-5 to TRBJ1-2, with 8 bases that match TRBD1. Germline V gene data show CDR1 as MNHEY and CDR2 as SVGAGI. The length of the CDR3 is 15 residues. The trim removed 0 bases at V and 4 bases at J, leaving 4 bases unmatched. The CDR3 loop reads CASSYSRTGTYGYTF. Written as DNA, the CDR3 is TGTGCCAGCAGTTACTCGAGGACAGGGACCTATGGCTACACCTTC.

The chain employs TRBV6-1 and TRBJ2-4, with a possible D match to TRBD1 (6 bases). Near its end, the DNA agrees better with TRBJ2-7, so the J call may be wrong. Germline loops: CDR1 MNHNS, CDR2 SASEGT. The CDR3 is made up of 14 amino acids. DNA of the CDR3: TGTGCCAGCAGACTGCAGGGGCTTACCTACGAGCAGTACTTC. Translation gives CASRLQGLTYEQYF.

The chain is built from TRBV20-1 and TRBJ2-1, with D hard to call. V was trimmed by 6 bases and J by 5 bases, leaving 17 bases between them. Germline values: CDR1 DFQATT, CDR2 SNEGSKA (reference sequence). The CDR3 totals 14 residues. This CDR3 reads CSAPIRVRHNEQFF. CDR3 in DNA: TGCAGTGCCCCTATCCGGGTTCGCCACAATGAGCAGTTCTTC.

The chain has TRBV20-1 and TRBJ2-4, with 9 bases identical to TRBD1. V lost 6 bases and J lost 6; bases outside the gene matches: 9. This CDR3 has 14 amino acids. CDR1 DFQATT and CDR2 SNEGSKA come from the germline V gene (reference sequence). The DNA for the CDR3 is TGCAGTGCCGAACAGGGGGCGCAGGGAAACATTCAGTACTTC. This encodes CSAEQGAQGNIQYF.

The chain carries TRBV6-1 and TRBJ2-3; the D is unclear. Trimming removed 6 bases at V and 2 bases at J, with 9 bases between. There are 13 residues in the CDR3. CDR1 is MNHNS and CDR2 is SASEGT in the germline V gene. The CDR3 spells CASSPGHTDTQYF. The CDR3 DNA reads TGTGCCAGCAGCCCCGGTCACACAGATACGCAGTATTTT.

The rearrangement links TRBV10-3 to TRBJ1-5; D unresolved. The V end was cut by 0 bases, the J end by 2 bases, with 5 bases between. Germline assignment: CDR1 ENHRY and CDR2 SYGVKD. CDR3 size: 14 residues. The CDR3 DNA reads TGTGCCATCAGTGAGTCGGCAGGCAATCAGCCCCAGCATTTT. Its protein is CAISESAGNQPQHF.